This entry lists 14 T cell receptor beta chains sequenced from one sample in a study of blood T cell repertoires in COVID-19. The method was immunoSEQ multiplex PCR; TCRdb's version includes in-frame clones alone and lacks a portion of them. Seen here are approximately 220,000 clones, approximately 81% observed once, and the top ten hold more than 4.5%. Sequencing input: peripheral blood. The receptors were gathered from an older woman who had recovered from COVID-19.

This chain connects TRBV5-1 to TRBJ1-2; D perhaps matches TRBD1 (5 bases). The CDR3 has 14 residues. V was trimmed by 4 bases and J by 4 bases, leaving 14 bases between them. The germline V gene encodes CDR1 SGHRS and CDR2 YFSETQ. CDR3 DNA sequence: TGCGCCAGCAGCCTGACAGAATCTTCCTATGGCTACACCTTC. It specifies CASSLTESSYGYTF.

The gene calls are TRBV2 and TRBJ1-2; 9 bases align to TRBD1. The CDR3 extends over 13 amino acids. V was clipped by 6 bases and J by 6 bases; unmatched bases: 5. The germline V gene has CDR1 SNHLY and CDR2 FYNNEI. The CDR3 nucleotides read TGTGCCAGCAGAGAGGACAGGGGCCATGGCTACACCTTC. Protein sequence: CASREDRGHGYTF.

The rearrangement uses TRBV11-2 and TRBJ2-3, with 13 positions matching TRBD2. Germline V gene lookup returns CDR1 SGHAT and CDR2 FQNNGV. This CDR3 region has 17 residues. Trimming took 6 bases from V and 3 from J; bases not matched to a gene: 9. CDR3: CASSYGTSGAGTDTQYF. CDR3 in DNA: TGTGCCAGCAGTTACGGGACTAGCGGGGCAGGGACAGATACGCAGTATTTT.

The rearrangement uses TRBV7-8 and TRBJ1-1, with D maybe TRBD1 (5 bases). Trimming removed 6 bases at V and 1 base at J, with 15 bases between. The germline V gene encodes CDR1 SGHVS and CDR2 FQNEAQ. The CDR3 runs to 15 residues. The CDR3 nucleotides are TGTGCCAGCAGTTCCCGGGGGATACGGAACACTGAAGCTTTCTTT. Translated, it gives CASSSRGIRNTEAFF.

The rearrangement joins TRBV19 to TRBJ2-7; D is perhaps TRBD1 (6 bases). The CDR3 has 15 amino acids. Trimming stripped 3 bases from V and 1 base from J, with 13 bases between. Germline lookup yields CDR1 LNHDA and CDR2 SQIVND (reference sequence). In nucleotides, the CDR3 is TGTGCCAGTAGTATCAGAGGGCAGGGGTCCTACGAGCAGTACTTC. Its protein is CASSIRGQGSYEQYF.

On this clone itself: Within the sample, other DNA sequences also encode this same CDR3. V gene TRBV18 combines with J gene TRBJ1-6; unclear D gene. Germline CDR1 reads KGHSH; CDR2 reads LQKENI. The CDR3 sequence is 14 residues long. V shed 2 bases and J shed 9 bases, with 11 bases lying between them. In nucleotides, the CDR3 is TGTGCCAGCTCACCAGAGGGTCAAGGTTCACCCCTCCACTTT. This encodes CASSPEGQGSPLHF.

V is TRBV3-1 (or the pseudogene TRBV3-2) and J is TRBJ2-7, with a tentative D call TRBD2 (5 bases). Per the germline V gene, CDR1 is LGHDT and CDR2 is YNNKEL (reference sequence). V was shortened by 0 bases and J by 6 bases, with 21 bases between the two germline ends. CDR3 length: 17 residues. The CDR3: CASSQDGRPRLAGEQYF. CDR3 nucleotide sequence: TGTGCCAGCAGCCAAGATGGGAGACCGAGACTGGCAGGCGAGCAGTACTTC.

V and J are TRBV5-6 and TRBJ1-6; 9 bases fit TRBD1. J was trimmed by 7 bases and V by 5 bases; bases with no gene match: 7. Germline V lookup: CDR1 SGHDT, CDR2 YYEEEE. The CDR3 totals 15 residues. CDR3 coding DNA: TGTGCCAGCAGTAACTCCGGGACAGGGAATTCACCCCTCCACTTT. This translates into CASSNSGTGNSPLHF. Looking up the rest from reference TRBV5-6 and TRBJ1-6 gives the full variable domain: DAGVTQSPTHLIKTRGQQVTLRCSPKSGHDTVSWYQQALGQGPQFIFQYYEEEERQRGNFPDRFSGHQFPNYSSELNVNALLLGDSALYLCASSNSGTGNSPLHFGNGTRLTVT.

The CDR3 loop is CASSRLRTDTQYF. DNA of the CDR3: TGTGCCAGCTCACGACTCCGCACAGATACGCAGTATTTT. The J gene is TRBJ2-3, the V gene TRBV18; no clear D gene. CDR1 is KGHSH, CDR2 LQKENI, per germline. V was trimmed by 4 bases and J by 1 base, leaving 6 bases between them. The CDR3 has 13 residues. Full variable domain (remainder filled in from reference TRBV18 and TRBJ2-3): NAGVMQNPRHLVRRRGQEARLRCSPMKGHSHVYWYRQLPEEGLKFMVYLQKENIIDESGMPKERFSAEFPKEGPSILRIQQVVRGDSAAYFCASSRLRTDTQYFGPGTRLTVL.

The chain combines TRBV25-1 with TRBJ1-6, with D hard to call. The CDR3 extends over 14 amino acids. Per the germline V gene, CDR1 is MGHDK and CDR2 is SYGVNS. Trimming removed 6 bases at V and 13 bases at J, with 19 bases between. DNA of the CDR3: TGTGCCAGCAGAGCAGAGTTCAAAAACGGGCCCCTCCACTTT. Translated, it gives CASRAEFKNGPLHF.

CDR3 region: CASSETGGSSGNTIYF. CDR3 in DNA: TGTGCCAGCAGTGAAACAGGGGGAAGCTCTGGAAACACCATATATTTT. The gene calls are TRBV2 and TRBJ1-3; 8 nucleotides align to TRBD1. J gave up 0 bases and V 2 bases, and 3 bases lay outside the gene matches. CDR3 length: 16 residues. The germline V gene has CDR1 SNHLY and CDR2 FYNNEI. Together with reference TRBV2 and TRBJ1-3, the CDR3 gives the full variable domain: EPEVTQTPSHQVTQMGQEVILRCVPISNHLYFYWYRQILGQKVEFLVSFYNNEISEKSEIFDDQFSVERPDGSNFTLKIRSTKLEDSAMYFCASSETGGSSGNTIYFGEGSWLTVV.

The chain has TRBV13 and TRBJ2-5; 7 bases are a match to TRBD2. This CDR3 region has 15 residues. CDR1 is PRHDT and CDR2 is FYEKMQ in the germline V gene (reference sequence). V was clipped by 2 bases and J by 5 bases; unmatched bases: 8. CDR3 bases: TGTGCCAGCAGCTTAAGCGGGCTAGCGGCGGAGACCCAGTACTTC. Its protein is CASSLSGLAAETQYF.

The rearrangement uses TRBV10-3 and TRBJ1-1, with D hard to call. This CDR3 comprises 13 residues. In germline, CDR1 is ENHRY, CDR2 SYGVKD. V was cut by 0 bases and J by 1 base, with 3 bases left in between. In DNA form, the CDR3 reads TGTGCCATCAGTGAGTCCTGGAACACTGAAGCTTTCTTT. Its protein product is CAISESWNTEAFF.

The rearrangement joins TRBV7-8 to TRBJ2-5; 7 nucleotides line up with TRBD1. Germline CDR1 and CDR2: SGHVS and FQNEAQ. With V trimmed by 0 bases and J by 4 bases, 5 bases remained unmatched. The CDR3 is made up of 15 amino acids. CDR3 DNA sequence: TGTGCCAGCAGCTTAGCGCTTCGACAGGGAGAGACCCAGTACTTC. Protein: CASSLALRQGETQYF.